These 21 T cell receptor beta chains originate from one sample sequenced in a study of T cell repertoires in aging, cancer and after chemotherapy. Amplification of TCR beta used genomic DNA extracted from peripheral blood. TRB rearrangements spanning V, D and J were amplified using mixed TRB-A/B primers. A single record per CDR3 protein comes from TCRdb applying MiXCR to the multiplex PCR reads. The data contain around 12,000 distinct CDR3 sequences, 21% of them singletons. The material sequenced was blood. The origin of the receptors is a human donor in good health.

This clonotype was seen only a few times. The V gene is TRBV20-1, the J gene TRBJ2-1; 11 nucleotides align to TRBD2. V lost 6 bases, J lost 2 bases, and 9 bases stayed unmatched. Germline assignment: CDR1 DFQATT and CDR2 SNEGSKA (reference sequence). The CDR3 length is 16 residues. CDR3 region: CSAGELAGDTYNEQFF. As DNA, the CDR3 is TGCAGTGCCGGAGAACTAGCGGGGGATACCTACAATGAGCAGTTCTTC.

The chain uses TRBV7-2 and TRBJ2-2; TRBD2 agrees at 7 bases. Germline V lookup: CDR1 SGHTA, CDR2 FQGNSA. This CDR3 comprises 18 residues. J lost 4 bases, V lost 2 bases, and 13 bases had no gene match. In DNA form, the CDR3 reads TGTGCCAGCAGCTTACCACTCCCTGGACTAGGCGGCACCGGGGAGCTGTTTTTT. Translation: CASSLPLPGLGGTGELFF.

Only a few counts were recorded for this clonotype. The V and J genes are TRBV19 and TRBJ2-7, with 10 bases lining up with TRBD1. Germline assignment: CDR1 LNHDA and CDR2 SQIVND (reference sequence). This CDR3 region has 15 residues. With V trimmed by 3 bases and J by 3 bases, 5 bases remained unmatched. The CDR3 loop is CASSMGGTGDYEQYF. The CDR3 bases are TGTGCCAGTAGTATGGGGGGGACAGGGGACTACGAGCAGTACTTC.

The chain combines TRBV6-5 with TRBJ1-1, with 8 bases fitting TRBD1. CDR1 and CDR2 (germline): MNHEY, SVGAGI. Trimming at V came to 6 bases and at J to 1 base, leaving 7 bases not matched to a gene. The CDR3 has 15 amino acids. CDR3 DNA: TGTGCCAGCAGCGCTGCCGGACAGGGGAACACTGAAGCTTTCTTT. It specifies CASSAAGQGNTEAFF.

Worth noting for this clonotype: This may be a read error: a much more frequent sequence differs by one nucleotide. This chain uses TRBV12-3 or TRBV12-4 with TRBJ1-2; 9 positions agree with TRBD1. The CDR3 has 15 amino acids. The V gene end was trimmed by 6 bases and the J gene end by 4 bases; junction bases not matched to a gene: 9. The CDR3 nucleotides are TGTGCCAGCAGAGTGGGACAGGGAAGGTCCTATGGCTACACCTTC. Translation gives CASRVGQGRSYGYTF.

Remarks on this clonotype: This clone may be a read error of a much larger clone one base away. The genes are TRBV5-4 and TRBJ2-2, with 7 bases matching TRBD1. CDR3 size: 15 residues. Germline loops: CDR1 SGHNT, CDR2 YYREEE (reference sequence). CDR3 in amino acids: CASSPRGSDTEELFF. The CDR3 nucleotides are TGTGCCAGCAGCCCCAGGGGGTCGGACACCGAGGAGCTGTTTTTT.

The chain couples TRBV5-4 to TRBJ1-1; D is possibly TRBD1 (5 bases). Germline assignment: CDR1 SGHNT and CDR2 YYREEE (reference sequence). The CDR3 length is 13 residues. The V gene lost 1 base and the J gene lost 8 bases, with 12 bases spanning the gap. The CDR3 reads CASSLWGRPEAFF. The DNA for the CDR3 is TGTGCCAGCAGCTTGTGGGGCAGGCCCGAAGCTTTCTTT.

By frequency in the sample, this clonotype is medium-sized. One junction end does not reproduce the germline sequence, and a read error may be involved. V gene TRBV29-1 combines with J gene TRBJ1-1, with TRBD1 as a possible D gene (5 bases). CDR3 length: 15 amino acids. CDR1 and CDR2 (germline): SQVTM, ANQGSEA. CDR3 nucleotide sequence: TGTGCCTCGAGCGCAGGATGGGGGATGAACACTGAAGCTTTCTTT. Translated, it gives CASSAGWGMNTEAFF.

This rearrangement joins TRBV27 to TRBJ1-4; D not resolved. CDR3 length: 16 residues. The ends were cut back, 3 bases at V and 7 bases at J, with 18 bases in the middle. The germline V gene has CDR1 MNHEY and CDR2 SMNVEV (reference sequence). The CDR3: CASSFLKDPRGEKLFF. CDR3 DNA: TGTGCCAGCAGTTTCTTAAAGGACCCCCGTGGTGAAAAACTGTTTTTT.

This chain connects TRBV7-2 to TRBJ1-1; D gene unclear. The CDR3 is made up of 13 amino acids. Trimming stripped 1 base from V and 4 bases from J, with 7 bases between. The germline gives CDR1 SGHTA, CDR2 FQGNSA. CDR3 sequence reads: CASSLGGGTEAFF. The DNA for the CDR3 is TGTGCCAGCAGCTTAGGCGGAGGCACTGAAGCTTTCTTT.

The CDR3 DNA reads TGCAGCGTCGCCACCTACGCAGGGGCCCGCACAGATACGCAGTATTTT. Protein product: CSVATYAGARTDTQYF. The rearrangement uses TRBV29-1 and TRBJ2-3, with a tentative D call TRBD1 (6 bases). The V end was cut by 6 bases, the J end by 1 base, with 20 bases between. In germline, CDR1 is SQVTM, CDR2 ANQGSEA. CDR3 size: 16 residues.

V is TRBV10-3 and J is TRBJ2-7, with D possibly matching TRBD1 (7 bases). This CDR3 has 16 residues. Germline CDR1 ENHRY, CDR2 SYGVKD. V was trimmed by 6 bases and J by 4 bases, leaving 22 bases between them. The CDR3 DNA sequence: TGTGCCATCAGCCAACAGGGGAGCGGGCCCCCTTACGAGCAGTACTTC. Its protein product is CAISQQGSGPPYEQYF.

The table lists this clonotype with a few counts. The chain joins TRBV20-1 to TRBJ1-3; no clear D gene. Looked up from germline, CDR1 is DFQATT and CDR2 is SNEGSKA (reference sequence). The CDR3 sequence is 14 residues long. The germline V and J ends were trimmed by 6 bases and 0 bases, with 12 bases remaining between them. The CDR3 spells CSATGGFSGNTIYF. DNA for the CDR3: TGCAGTGCCACCGGAGGGTTCTCTGGAAACACCATATATTTT.

The chain couples TRBV20-1 to TRBJ1-4, with TRBD1 as a possible D gene (6 bases). The CDR3 contains 15 residues. Trimming shortened V by 1 base and J by 3 bases, and 12 bases separated the two germline ends. CDR1 DFQATT and CDR2 SNEGSKA come from the germline V gene (reference sequence). Here the CDR3 DNA reads TGCAGTGCTAGAGGCCAGGGGATGGCTAATGAAAAACTGTTTTTT. Translated: CSARGQGMANEKLFF.

As concerns this clonotype: A much larger clone is a single base away; this may be a read error. The V call is TRBV20-1, the J call TRBJ2-6; D perhaps matches TRBD1 (5 bases). The CDR3 totals 13 residues. The germline V gene has CDR1 DFQATT and CDR2 SNEGSKA (reference sequence). CDR3 residues: CSAHYSGANALTF. Here the CDR3 DNA reads TGCAGTGCTCATTATTCTGGGGCCAACGCCCTGACTTTC.

Within the sample, this clonotype is medium-sized. This chain uses TRBV6-5 with TRBJ2-7; TRBD1 matches at 9 bases. J was trimmed by 5 bases and V by 5 bases; bases with no gene match: 10. The germline CDR1 and CDR2 sequences are MNHEY and SVGAGI. CDR3 size: 15 residues. The DNA for the CDR3 is TGTGCCAGCAGTGCTCACCGGACAGGGGACCACGAGCAGTACTTC. Protein: CASSAHRTGDHEQYF.

This clonotype is classed as medium-sized. The chain couples TRBV19 to TRBJ1-6, with D maybe TRBD1 (6 bases). CDR1 and CDR2 (germline): LNHDA, SQIVND (reference sequence). Deletions cut 8 bases from V and 9 bases from J, with 14 bases between. The CDR3 length is 13 residues. The CDR3 nucleotides are TGTGCCAGTGCCGGGCAGGGGTTTTCACCCCTCCACTTT. Translating it yields CASAGQGFSPLHF.

As concerns this clonotype: Relative to the germline gene, one junction end is altered; a read error may explain this. The chain uses TRBV4-3 and TRBJ2-5, with 13 bases fitting TRBD2. Per the germline V gene, CDR1 is LGHNA and CDR2 is YSLEER. The CDR3 length is 19 residues. The CDR3 DNA follows: TGTGCCAGCAGCCAAAGCGGGACTAGCGGGACTCAGCGGGGGGAGACCCAGTACTTC. As protein: CASSQSGTSGTQRGETQYF.

The CDR3 reads CASSLGTGEVGNTIYF. Here the CDR3 DNA reads TGCGCCAGCAGCTTGGGTACAGGCGAAGTCGGAAACACCATATATTTT. The rearrangement links TRBV5-1 to TRBJ1-3, with D perhaps TRBD1 (5 bases). This CDR3 spans 16 amino acids. Germline lookup yields CDR1 SGHRS and CDR2 YFSETQ. Trimming pared 0 bases from V and 4 bases from J, leaving 14 bases between.

This chain links TRBV6-4 with TRBJ2-7, with 11 bases identical to TRBD1. This CDR3 spans 13 amino acids. Looked up from germline, CDR1 is MRHNA and CDR2 is SNTAGT. Losses at the gene ends were 8 bases for V and 7 bases for J; bases not matched to a gene: 7. This chain's CDR3 is CASSWTGGREQYF. In nucleotides, the CDR3 is TGTGCCAGCTCCTGGACAGGGGGCCGGGAGCAGTACTTC.

Sample share makes this clonotype medium-sized. V gene TRBV19 combines with J gene TRBJ2-7; D is ambiguous. V shed 3 bases and J shed 3 bases, with 9 bases lying between them. Germline V CDR1 and CDR2: LNHDA, SQIVND (reference sequence). The CDR3 extends over 13 amino acids. The CDR3 bases are TGTGCCAGTAGTATGTCGGGCAGCTACGAGCAGTACTTC. It encodes CASSMSGSYEQYF.